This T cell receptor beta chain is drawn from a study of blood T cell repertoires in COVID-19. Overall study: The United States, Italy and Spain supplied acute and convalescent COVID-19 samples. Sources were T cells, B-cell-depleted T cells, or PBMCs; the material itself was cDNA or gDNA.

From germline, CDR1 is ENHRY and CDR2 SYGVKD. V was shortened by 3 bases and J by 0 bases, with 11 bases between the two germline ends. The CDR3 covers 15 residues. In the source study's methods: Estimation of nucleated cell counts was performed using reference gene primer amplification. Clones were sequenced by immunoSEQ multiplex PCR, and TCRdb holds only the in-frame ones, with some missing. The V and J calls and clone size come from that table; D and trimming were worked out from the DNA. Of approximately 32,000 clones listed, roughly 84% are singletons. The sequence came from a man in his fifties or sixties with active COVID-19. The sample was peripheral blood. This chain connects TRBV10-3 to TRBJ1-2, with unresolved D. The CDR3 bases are TGTGCCATCAGTGAAATGGCCGGGACTAACTATGGCTACACCTTC. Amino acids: CAISEMAGTNYGYTF.